This T cell receptor (beta chain) was documented in a study of blood T cell repertoires in COVID-19. Study-wide background: The cDNA or gDNA used as material had been derived from T cells, B-cell-depleted T cells, or PBMCs.

CDR1 and CDR2 (germline): LGHDT, YNNKEL (reference sequence). The V and J ends lost 1 base and 4 bases respectively, with 11 bases between them. CDR3 length: 15 residues. This clone was detected only once. Study processing details: Researchers report that nucleated cell counts were estimated from reference gene primer amplification. Generated by immunoSEQ multiplex PCR, the TCRdb table keeps only in-frame clones and is missing some. The V and J calls and clone size come from that table; D and trimming were worked out from the DNA. The table has approximately 180,000 clones, 70% to 90% seen once; the top ten hold around 9.9%.

The sequence derives from a human donor with active or convalescent COVID-19. The donor label of this sample is uncertain. The sequencing sample was made of peripheral blood. V is TRBV3-1 (or the pseudogene TRBV3-2) and J is TRBJ1-3; D is ambiguous. The CDR3 nucleotides are TGTGCCAGCAGCCAAGCTCGGGGATCCGGAAACACCATATATTTT. It yields the protein CASSQARGSGNTIYF.